This note documents a single T cell receptor (beta chain) sequence. Its antigen is not identified. The source of the sample is a study of brain T cells in children with intractable seizures. Overall study results and limits: Viral specificity was inferred only from CDR3 similarity; HCMV serostatus was unknown.

The assay was immunoSEQ multiplex PCR, and TCRdb's table has in-frame clones only and misses some. The data contain hundreds of thousands of clones, nearly 95% of them singletons. The time point is: blood from clinic visit 5 months post-surgery; TSC patient then seizure free. The sequenced cases were selected for having the highest brain T cell transcript signatures. Patients received at least one anti-epileptic drug before surgery. In germline, CDR1 is SEHNR, CDR2 FQNEAQ (reference sequence). The CDR3 extends over 14 amino acids. The J segment lost 7 bases and the V segment lost 5 bases, leaving 6 bases of the junction unmatched.

The chain couples TRBV7-9 to TRBJ2-1; 9 bases map to TRBD1. The sequencing used peripheral blood, collected approximately 5 months after surgery. The clonotype comes from a boy under two years old with tuberous sclerosis and intractable seizures. The CDR3 region is CASSPRDRENEQFF. The CDR3 DNA follows: TGTGCCAGCAGCCCGAGGGACAGGGAAAATGAGCAGTTCTTC. The variable domain in full, with the rest retrieved from reference TRBV7-9 and TRBJ2-1, is DTGVSQNPRHKITKRGQNVTFRCDPISEHNRLYWYRQTLGQGPEFLTYFQNEAQLEKSRLLSDRFSAERPKGSFSTLEIQRTEQGDSAMYLCASSPRDRENEQFFGPGTRLTVL.